Listed below are T cell receptor beta chains from one sample, sequenced in a study of cytomegalovirus exposure and HLA in healthy donors. This table comes from immunoSEQ multiplex PCR, and its TCRdb copy is limited to in-frame clones, with some not included. The sample lists roughly 98,000 clones, under 85% seen once, with approximately 11% in the top ten. The sample was PBMCs. The receptors were sampled from a man between 18 and 35 years old in good health and CMV-seropositive. Both conserved end residues are part of each CDR3. Fields, in order: V gene, D gene, J gene, clone size, CDR3 DNA, CDR3 protein. The D gene is left open where the match is weak. Clone size, where shown, is once, few, many, or a class for clones that have expanded.

V gene: TRBV28
D gene: TRBD1
J gene: TRBJ2-7
clone size: .
CDR3 DNA: TGTGCCAGCAGTCTTAACAGACAGGGATCTAGAGAGCAGTACTTC
CDR3 protein: CASSLNRQGSREQYF

V gene: TRBV19
D gene: .
J gene: TRBJ2-5
clone size: .
CDR3 DNA: TGTGCCAGTAGCGGAGGAAGACTGCGGAAAGAGACCCAGTACTTC
CDR3 protein: CASSGGRLRKETQYF

V gene: TRBV19
D gene: .
J gene: TRBJ2-6
clone size: few
CDR3 DNA: TGTGCCAGTAGTATGGACAGCCTTTCTGGGGCCAACGTCCTGACTTTC
CDR3 protein: CASSMDSLSGANVLTF

V gene: TRBV9
D gene: .
J gene: TRBJ1-2
clone size: .
CDR3 DNA: TGTGCCAGCAGCGTAGACTGGGGGGTCCAGGGTGGCTACACCTTC
CDR3 protein: CASSVDWGVQGGYTF

V gene: TRBV6-5
D gene: .
J gene: TRBJ1-6
clone size: few
CDR3 DNA: TGTGCCAGCAGTTACCAGGGAAAATCACCCCTCCACTTT
CDR3 protein: CASSYQGKSPLHF

V gene: TRBV7-9
D gene: .
J gene: TRBJ1-4
clone size: .
CDR3 DNA: TGTGCCAGCAGCTTAGGGATTTCTCCGGAGGGCTCTAATGAAAAACTGTTTTTT
CDR3 protein: CASSLGISPEGSNEKLFF

V gene: TRBV11-2
D gene: .
J gene: TRBJ1-4
clone size: .
CDR3 DNA: TGTGCCAGCAGCTTAACGAGGGTAGGGAATGAAAAACTGTTTTTT
CDR3 protein: CASSLTRVGNEKLFF

V gene: TRBV5-6
D gene: TRBD1
J gene: TRBJ1-2
clone size: .
CDR3 DNA: TGTGCCAGCAGCACTACTGAGTGGGACAGCTACCGAAACTATGGCTACACCTTC
CDR3 protein: CASSTTEWDSYRNYGYTF

V gene: TRBV6-1
D gene: TRBD1
J gene: TRBJ2-7
clone size: .
CDR3 DNA: TGTGCCCTCAGGGATCAGGGGGCTTACGAGCAGTACTTC
CDR3 protein: CALRDQGAYEQYF

V gene: TRBV28
D gene: .
J gene: TRBJ2-2
clone size: .
CDR3 DNA: TGTGCCAGCAGTCTCCTCCAGTCCGGGGAGCTGTTTTTT
CDR3 protein: CASSLLQSGELFF

V gene: TRBV23-1
D gene: TRBD1
J gene: TRBJ2-3
clone size: .
CDR3 DNA: TGCGCCAGCAGTCAATCTGGGACAGGGTTTATTGTAGTGGAAAGCACAGATACGCAGTATTTT
CDR3 protein: CASSQSGTGFIVVESTDTQYF

V gene: TRBV6-5
D gene: .
J gene: TRBJ1-5
clone size: .
CDR3 DNA: TGTGCCAGCAGCCCTGACAGCCCTAATCAGCCCCAGCATTTT
CDR3 protein: CASSPDSPNQPQHF

V gene: TRBV7-2
D gene: TRBD1
J gene: TRBJ1-1
clone size: once
CDR3 DNA: TGTGCCAGCAGCTCACCATCCGGGACAGGGGGCTATCAGAACACTGAAGCTTTCTTT
CDR3 protein: CASSSPSGTGGYQNTEAFF

V gene: TRBV5-1
D gene: TRBD2
J gene: TRBJ2-3
clone size: .
CDR3 DNA: TGCGCCAGCAGCCGTGCGGGGGGCACAGGGGATACGCAGTATTTT
CDR3 protein: CASSRAGGTGDTQYF

V gene: TRBV27
D gene: .
J gene: TRBJ1-6
clone size: .
CDR3 DNA: TGTGCCAGCAGTTACAGGGTTGCTAATTCACCCCTCCACTTT
CDR3 protein: CASSYRVANSPLHF

V gene: TRBV5-1
D gene: .
J gene: TRBJ2-2
clone size: .
CDR3 DNA: TGCGCCAGCAGCTTGCAGGGGTCGAACACCGGGGAGCTGTTTTTT
CDR3 protein: CASSLQGSNTGELFF

V gene: TRBV5-1
D gene: .
J gene: TRBJ1-1
clone size: few
CDR3 DNA: TGCGCCAGCAGCTTAGTCCCGGGAAACACTGAAGCTTTCTTT
CDR3 protein: CASSLVPGNTEAFF

V gene: TRBV18
D gene: .
J gene: TRBJ2-3
clone size: .
CDR3 DNA: TGTGCCAGCTCATCCTCAGACTCCGCCGTAGATACGCAGTATTTT
CDR3 protein: CASSSSDSAVDTQYF

V gene: TRBV18
D gene: .
J gene: TRBJ2-7
clone size: .
CDR3 DNA: TGTGCCAGCTCACCAACGGGATCGACGAGCTCCTACGAGCAGTACTTC
CDR3 protein: CASSPTGSTSSYEQYF

V gene: TRBV18
D gene: .
J gene: TRBJ1-3
clone size: .
CDR3 DNA: TGTGCCAGCTCACCCGGGACACGGATCTCTGGAAACACCATATATTTT
CDR3 protein: CASSPGTRISGNTIYF

V gene: TRBV7-9
D gene: .
J gene: TRBJ2-5
clone size: .
CDR3 DNA: TGTGCCAGCAGCTTAGTGGGGGCACAAGAGACCCAGTACTTC
CDR3 protein: CASSLVGAQETQYF

V gene: TRBV5-1
D gene: .
J gene: TRBJ2-7
clone size: few
CDR3 DNA: TGCGCCAGCAGCTTGGTTGCGACAGGATCCTACGAGCAGTACTTC
CDR3 protein: CASSLVATGSYEQYF

V gene: TRBV9
D gene: TRBD1
J gene: TRBJ2-2
clone size: .
CDR3 DNA: TGTGCCAGCAGCATCGAGGGGGCAGCCGGGGAGCTGTTTTTT
CDR3 protein: CASSIEGAAGELFF